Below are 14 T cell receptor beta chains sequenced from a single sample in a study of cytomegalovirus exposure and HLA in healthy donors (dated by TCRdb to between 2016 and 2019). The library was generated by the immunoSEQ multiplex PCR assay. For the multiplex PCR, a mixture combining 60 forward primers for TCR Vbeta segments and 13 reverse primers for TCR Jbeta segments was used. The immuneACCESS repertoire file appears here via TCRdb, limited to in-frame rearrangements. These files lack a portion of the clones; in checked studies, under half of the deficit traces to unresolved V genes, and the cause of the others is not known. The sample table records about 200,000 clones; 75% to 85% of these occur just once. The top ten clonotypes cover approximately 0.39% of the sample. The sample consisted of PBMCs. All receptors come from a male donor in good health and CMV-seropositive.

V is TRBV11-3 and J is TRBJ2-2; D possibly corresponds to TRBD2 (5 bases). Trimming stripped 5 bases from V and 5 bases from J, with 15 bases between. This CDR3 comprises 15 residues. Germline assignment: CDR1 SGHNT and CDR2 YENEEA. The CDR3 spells CASSPSGARTGELFF. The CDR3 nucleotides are TGTGCCAGCAGCCCCAGCGGCGCAAGGACCGGGGAGCTGTTTTTT.

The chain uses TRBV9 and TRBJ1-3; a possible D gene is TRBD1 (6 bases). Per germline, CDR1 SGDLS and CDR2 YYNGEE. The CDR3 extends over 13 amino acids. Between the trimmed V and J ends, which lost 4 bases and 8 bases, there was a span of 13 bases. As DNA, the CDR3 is TGTGCCAGCAGCCCAGGGGCGCTGGACACCATATATTTT. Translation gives CASSPGALDTIYF.

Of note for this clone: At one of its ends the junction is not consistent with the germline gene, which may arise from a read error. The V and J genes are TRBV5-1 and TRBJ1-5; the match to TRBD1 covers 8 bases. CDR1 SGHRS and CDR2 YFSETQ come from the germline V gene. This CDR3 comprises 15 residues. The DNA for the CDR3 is TGTGCCAGCAGCTTTCAGACAGGGGCTTATCAGCCCCAGCATTTT. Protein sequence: CASSFQTGAYQPQHF.

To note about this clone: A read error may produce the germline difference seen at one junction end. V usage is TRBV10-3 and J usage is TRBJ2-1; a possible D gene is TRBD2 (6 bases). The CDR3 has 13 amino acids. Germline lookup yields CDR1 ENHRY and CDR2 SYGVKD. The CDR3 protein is CATTSASYDEQFF. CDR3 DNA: TGTGCCACGACTAGTGCGTCCTACGATGAGCAGTTCTTC.

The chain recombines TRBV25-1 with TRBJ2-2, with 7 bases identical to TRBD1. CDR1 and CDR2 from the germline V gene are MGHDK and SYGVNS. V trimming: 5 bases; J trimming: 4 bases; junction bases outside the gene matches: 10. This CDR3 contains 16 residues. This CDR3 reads CASSKLQGSATGELFF. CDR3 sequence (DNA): TGTGCCAGCAGTAAACTACAGGGGTCGGCCACCGGGGAGCTGTTTTTT.

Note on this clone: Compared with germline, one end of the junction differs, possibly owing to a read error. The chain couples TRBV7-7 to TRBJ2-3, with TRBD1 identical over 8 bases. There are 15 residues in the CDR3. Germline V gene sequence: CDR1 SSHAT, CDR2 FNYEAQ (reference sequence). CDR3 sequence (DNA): TGTGCTAGCAGCATGAGCGGACAGGGTGCAGATACGCAGTATTTT. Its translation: CASSMSGQGADTQYF.

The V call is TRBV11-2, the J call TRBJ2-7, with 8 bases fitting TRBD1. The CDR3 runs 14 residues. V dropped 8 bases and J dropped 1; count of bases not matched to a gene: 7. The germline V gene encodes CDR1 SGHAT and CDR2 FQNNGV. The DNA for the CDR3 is TGTGCCAGCCTAATCGGGACAGGATCCTACGAGCAGTACTTC. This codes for CASLIGTGSYEQYF. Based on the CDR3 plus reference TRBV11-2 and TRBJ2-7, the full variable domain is EAGVAQSPRYKIIEKRQSVAFWCNPISGHATLYWYQQILGQGPKLLIQFQNNGVVDDSQLPKDRFSAERLKGVDSTLKIQPAKLEDSAVYLCASLIGTGSYEQYFGPGTRLTVT.

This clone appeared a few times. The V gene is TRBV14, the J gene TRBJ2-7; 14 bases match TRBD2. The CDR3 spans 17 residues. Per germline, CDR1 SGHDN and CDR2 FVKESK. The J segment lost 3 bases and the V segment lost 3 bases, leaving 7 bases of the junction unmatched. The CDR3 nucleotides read TGTGCCAGCAGCCATTTGGGACTAGCGGGAGAACTCTACGAGCAGTACTTC. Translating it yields CASSHLGLAGELYEQYF.

CDR3 residues: CASSPDRHIQYF. CDR3 nucleotides: TGTGCCAGCTCACCGGACAGACACATTCAGTACTTC. The J gene is TRBJ2-4, the V gene TRBV18; a possible D gene is TRBD1 (6 bases). Germline CDR1 reads KGHSH; CDR2 reads LQKENI. This CDR3 contains 12 residues. The V gene lost 3 bases and the J gene lost 8 bases, with 8 bases spanning the gap. The full variable domain, in which reference TRBV18 and TRBJ2-4 provide the parts outside the CDR3, is NAGVMQNPRHLVRRRGQEARLRCSPMKGHSHVYWYRQLPEEGLKFMVYLQKENIIDESGMPKERFSAEFPKEGPSILRIQQVVRGDSAAYFCASSPDRHIQYFGAGTRLSVL.

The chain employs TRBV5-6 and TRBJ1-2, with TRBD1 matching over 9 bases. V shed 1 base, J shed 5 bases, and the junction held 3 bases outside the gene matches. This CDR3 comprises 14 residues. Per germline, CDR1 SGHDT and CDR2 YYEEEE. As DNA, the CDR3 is TGTGCCAGCAGCTTGATGACAGGGGGATATGGCTACACCTTC. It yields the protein CASSLMTGGYGYTF.

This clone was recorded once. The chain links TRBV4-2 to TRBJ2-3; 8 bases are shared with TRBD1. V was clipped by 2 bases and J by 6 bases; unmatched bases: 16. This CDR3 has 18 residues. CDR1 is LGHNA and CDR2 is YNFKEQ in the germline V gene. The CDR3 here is CASSQLPEQGGRWDTQYF. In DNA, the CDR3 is TGTGCCAGCAGCCAACTACCCGAACAGGGGGGTCGATGGGATACGCAGTATTTT.

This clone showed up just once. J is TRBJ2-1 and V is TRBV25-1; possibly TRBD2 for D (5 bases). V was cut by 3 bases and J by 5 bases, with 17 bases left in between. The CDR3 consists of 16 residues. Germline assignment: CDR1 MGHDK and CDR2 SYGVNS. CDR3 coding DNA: TGTGCCAGCAGTGAGGATATTCTGAGGGCAAACAATGAGCAGTTCTTC. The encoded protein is CASSEDILRANNEQFF.

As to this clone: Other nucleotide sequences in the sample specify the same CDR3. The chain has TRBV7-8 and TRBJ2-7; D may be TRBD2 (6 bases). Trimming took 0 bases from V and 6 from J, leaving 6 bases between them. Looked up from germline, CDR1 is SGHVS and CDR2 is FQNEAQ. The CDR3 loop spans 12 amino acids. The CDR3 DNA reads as TGTGCCAGCAGCTTAGCGGGGGGCGAGCAGTACTTC. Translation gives CASSLAGGEQYF.

DNA for the CDR3: TGTGCCAGCAGCTTTCGGGTCTTTTACGGGGTCGGGGCTGAAGCTTTCTTT. As protein: CASSFRVFYGVGAEAFF. The chain carries TRBV7-2 and TRBJ1-1; D unclear. The CDR3 contains 17 residues. The germline gives CDR1 SGHTA, CDR2 FQGNSA. V lost 3 bases and J lost 6, with 23 bases in between. Looking up the rest from reference TRBV7-2 and TRBJ1-1 gives the full variable domain: GAGVSQSPSNKVTEKGKDVELRCDPISGHTALYWYRQSLGQGLEFLIYFQGNSAPDKSGLPSDRFSAERTGGSVSTLTIQRTQQEDSAVYLCASSFRVFYGVGAEAFFGQGTRLTVV.